A single sample is the source of the 3 T cell receptor beta chains below, sequenced in a study of T cell repertoires in cytomegalovirus infection. Via MiXCR, TCRdb re-called the reads, giving one row per CDR3 protein. The table has roughly 280,000 distinct CDR3 sequences, roughly 15% seen once. The source material was PBMCs. The receptors here all came from a human donor in good health (CMV status not recorded). Some clones in this sample may be carry-over from other donors' samples.

This clonotype was found a few times. V gene TRBV20-1 combines with J gene TRBJ2-3, with D unclear. The germline CDR1 and CDR2 sequences are DFQATT and SNEGSKA (reference sequence). The CDR3 runs 13 residues. Trimming took off 4 bases at V and 0 bases at J, with 8 bases between the two ends. The CDR3 spells CSAINGSTDTQYF. The CDR3 nucleotides are TGCAGTGCTATAAACGGGAGCACAGATACGCAGTATTTT.

This clonotype occurred a few times. The V call is TRBV7-2, the J call TRBJ2-7; D perhaps matches TRBD2 (6 bases). Trimming took off 11 bases at V and 7 bases at J, with 15 bases between the two ends. Germline V gene sequence: CDR1 SGHTA, CDR2 FQGNSA. The CDR3 length is 11 residues. CDR3 in DNA: TGTGCCTCCTCAGCGGCGGGGGAGCAGTACTTC. Amino acids: CASSAAGEQYF.

There are many counts of this clonotype. This rearrangement joins TRBV7-2 to TRBJ1-5, with TRBD1 matching over 7 bases. Germline loops: CDR1 SGHTA, CDR2 FQGNSA. The CDR3 loop spans 14 amino acids. The junction had 4 bases not matched to a gene; V was cut back by 4 bases and J by 4 bases. CDR3 coding DNA: TGTGCCAGCAGCTGGCGACAGGGTAATCAGCCCCAGCATTTT. Protein sequence: CASSWRQGNQPQHF.